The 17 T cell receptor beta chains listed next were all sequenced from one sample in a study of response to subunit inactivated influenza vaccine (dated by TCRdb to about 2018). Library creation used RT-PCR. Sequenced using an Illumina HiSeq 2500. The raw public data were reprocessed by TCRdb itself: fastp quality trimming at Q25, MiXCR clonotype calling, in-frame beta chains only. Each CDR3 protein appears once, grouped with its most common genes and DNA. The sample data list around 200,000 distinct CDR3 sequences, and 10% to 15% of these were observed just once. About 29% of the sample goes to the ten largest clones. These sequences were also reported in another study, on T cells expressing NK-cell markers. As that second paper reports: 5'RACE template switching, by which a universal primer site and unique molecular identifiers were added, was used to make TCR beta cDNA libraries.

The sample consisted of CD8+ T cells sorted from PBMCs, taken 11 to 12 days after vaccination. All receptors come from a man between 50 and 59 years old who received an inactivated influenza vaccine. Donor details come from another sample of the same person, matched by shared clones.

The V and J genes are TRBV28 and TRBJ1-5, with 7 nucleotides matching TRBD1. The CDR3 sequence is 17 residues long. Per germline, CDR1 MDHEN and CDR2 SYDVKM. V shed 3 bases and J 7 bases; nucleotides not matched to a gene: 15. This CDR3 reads CASSFLGQRLERQPQHF. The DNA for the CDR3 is TGTGCCAGCAGTTTTTTGGGACAGAGGCTTGAAAGACAGCCCCAGCATTTT.

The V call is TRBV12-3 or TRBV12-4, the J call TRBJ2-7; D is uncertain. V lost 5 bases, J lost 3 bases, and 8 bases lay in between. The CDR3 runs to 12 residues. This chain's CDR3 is CASSPLLYEQYF. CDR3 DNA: TGTGCCAGCAGTCCCCTCCTCTACGAGCAGTACTTC.

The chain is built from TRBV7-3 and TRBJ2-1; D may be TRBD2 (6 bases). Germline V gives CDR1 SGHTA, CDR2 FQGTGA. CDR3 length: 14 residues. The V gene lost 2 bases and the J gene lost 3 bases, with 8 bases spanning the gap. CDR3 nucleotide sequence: TGTGCCAGCAGCTTATTGGGAGGCTACAATGAGCAGTTCTTC. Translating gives CASSLLGGYNEQFF.

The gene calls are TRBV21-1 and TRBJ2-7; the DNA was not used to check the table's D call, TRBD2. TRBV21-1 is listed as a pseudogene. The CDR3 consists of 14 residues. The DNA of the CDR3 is TGTGCCAGCAGCATGGGGACTCCGAATTATGAGCAGTACTTC. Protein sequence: CASSMGTPNYEQYF.

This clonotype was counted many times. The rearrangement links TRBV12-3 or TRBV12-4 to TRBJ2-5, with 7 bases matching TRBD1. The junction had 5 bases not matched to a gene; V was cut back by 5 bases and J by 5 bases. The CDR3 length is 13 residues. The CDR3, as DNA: TGTGCCAGCAGTACAGGGGTTTACGAGACCCAGTACTTC. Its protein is CASSTGVYETQYF.

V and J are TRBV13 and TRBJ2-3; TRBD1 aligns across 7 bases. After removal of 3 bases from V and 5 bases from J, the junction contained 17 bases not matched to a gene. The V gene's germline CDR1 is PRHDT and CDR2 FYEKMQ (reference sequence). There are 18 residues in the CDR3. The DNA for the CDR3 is TGTGCCAGCAGCTTTTCAGACGTTTGGGACAGAGGGCTAGATACGCAGTATTTT. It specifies CASSFSDVWDRGLDTQYF.

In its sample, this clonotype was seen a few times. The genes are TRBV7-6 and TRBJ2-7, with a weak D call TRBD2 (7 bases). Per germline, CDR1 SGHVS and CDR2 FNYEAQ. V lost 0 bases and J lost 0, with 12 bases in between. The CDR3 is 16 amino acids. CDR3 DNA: TGTGCCAGCAGCTTAGCGCAGAGGGGGGGCTCCTACGAGCAGTACTTC. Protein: CASSLAQRGGSYEQYF.

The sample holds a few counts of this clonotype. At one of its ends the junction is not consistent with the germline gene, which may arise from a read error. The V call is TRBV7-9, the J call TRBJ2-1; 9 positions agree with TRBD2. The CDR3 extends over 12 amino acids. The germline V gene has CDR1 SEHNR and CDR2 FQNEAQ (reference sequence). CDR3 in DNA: TGTGCCAGCAGCCACCAAGCTAGCGGGATAGGCTTC. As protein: CASSHQASGIGF. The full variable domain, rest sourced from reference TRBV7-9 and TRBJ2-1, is DTGVSQNPRHKITKRGQNVTFRCDPISEHNRLYWYRQTLGQGPEFLTYFQNEAQLEKSRLLSDRFSAERPKGSFSTLEIQRTEQGDSAMYLCASSHQASGIGFGPGTRLTVL.

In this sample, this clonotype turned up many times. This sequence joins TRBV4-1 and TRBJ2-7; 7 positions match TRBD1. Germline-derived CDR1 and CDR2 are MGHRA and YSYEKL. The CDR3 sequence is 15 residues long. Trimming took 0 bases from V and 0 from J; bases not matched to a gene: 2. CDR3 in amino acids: CASSQEQGISYEQYF. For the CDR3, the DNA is TGCGCCAGCAGCCAAGAACAGGGGATCTCCTACGAGCAGTACTTC.

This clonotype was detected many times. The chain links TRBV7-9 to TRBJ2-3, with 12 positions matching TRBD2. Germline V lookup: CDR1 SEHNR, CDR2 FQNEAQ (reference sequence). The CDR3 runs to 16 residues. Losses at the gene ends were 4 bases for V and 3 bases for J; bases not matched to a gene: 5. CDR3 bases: TGTGCCAGCAGCTATGGACTAGCGGGGACTACAGATACGCAGTATTTT. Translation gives CASSYGLAGTTDTQYF. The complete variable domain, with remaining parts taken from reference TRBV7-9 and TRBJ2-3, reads DTGVSQNPRHKITKRGQNVTFRCDPISEHNRLYWYRQTLGQGPEFLTYFQNEAQLEKSRLLSDRFSAERPKGSFSTLEIQRTEQGDSAMYLCASSYGLAGTTDTQYFGPGTRLTVL.

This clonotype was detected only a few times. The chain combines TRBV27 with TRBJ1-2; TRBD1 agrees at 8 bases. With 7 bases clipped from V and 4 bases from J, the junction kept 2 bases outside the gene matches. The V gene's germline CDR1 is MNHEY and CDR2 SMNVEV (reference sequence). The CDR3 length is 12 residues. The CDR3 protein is CASKDRGYGYTF. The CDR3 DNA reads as TGTGCCAGCAAAGACAGGGGCTATGGCTACACCTTC.

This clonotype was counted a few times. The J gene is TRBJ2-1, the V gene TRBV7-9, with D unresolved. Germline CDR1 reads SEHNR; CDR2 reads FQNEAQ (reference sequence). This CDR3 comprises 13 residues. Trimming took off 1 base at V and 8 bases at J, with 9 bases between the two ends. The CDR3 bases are TGTGCCAGCAGCTTAGGCGTGGGCTATGAGCAGTTCTTC. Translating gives CASSLGVGYEQFF.

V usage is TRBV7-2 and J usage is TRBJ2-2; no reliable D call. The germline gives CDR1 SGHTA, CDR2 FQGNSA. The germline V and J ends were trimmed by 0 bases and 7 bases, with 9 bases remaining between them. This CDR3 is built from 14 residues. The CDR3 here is CASSLAGLGGELFF. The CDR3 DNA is TGTGCCAGCAGCTTAGCGGGGTTGGGCGGGGAGCTGTTTTTT.

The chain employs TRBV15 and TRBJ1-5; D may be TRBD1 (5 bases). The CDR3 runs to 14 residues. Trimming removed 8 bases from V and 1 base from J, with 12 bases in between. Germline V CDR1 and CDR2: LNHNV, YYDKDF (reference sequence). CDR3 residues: CATGRDQSNQPQHF. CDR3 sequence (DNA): TGTGCCACCGGTCGGGACCAAAGCAATCAGCCCCAGCATTTT.

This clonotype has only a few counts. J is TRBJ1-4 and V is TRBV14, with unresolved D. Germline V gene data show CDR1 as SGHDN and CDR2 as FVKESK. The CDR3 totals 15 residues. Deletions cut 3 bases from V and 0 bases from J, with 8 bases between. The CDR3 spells CASSQHGATNEKLFF. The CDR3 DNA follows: TGTGCCAGCAGCCAGCACGGTGCAACTAATGAAAAACTGTTTTTT.

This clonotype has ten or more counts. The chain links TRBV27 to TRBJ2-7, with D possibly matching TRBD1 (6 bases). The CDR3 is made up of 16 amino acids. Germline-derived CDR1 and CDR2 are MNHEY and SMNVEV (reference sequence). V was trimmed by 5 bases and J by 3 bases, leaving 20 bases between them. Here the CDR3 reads CASSPEPGQGNYEQYF. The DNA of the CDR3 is TGTGCCAGCAGTCCCGAGCCGGGGCAGGGGAACTACGAGCAGTACTTC.

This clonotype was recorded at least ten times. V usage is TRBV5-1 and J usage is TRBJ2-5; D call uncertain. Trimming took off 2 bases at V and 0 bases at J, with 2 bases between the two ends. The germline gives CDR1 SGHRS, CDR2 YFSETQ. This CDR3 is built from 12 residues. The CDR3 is CASSLDQETQYF. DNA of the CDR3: TGCGCCAGCAGCTTAGACCAAGAGACCCAGTACTTC.